The TCR beta chain under discussion was sequenced for a study of cytomegalovirus exposure and HLA in healthy donors. Study-level points and caveats: An Asian-associated ancestry cluster reportedly showed fewer N-insertions than the approximately 660-donor mean in a later analysis.

About this clone: Its cognate antigen is unknown.

Germline-derived CDR1 and CDR2 are SGHAT and FQNNGV. J lost 4 bases, V lost 6 bases, and 5 bases had no gene match. The CDR3 contains 13 residues. Primers for the PCR totalled 60 Vbeta and 13 Jbeta. Only in-frame clones appear in the TCRdb table, and some are missing; sequencing was by immunoSEQ multiplex PCR. The sample shows approximately 110,000 clones, 80% of them seen only once. This clonotype was sampled from a man aged 50-59 years in good health and CMV-seronegative. The material sequenced was PBMCs. V and J are TRBV11-2 and TRBJ2-5; the match to TRBD2 covers 7 bases. The CDR3 is CASRGRGRETQYF. The CDR3 DNA reads TGTGCCAGCAGGGGGAGGGGCCGAGAGACCCAGTACTTC.